This T cell receptor beta chain was captured by sequencing in a study of blood T cells in healthy people across ages. Germline CDR1 and CDR2: MNHEY and SVGEGT. Trimming removed 2 bases from V and 4 bases from J; junction bases left unmatched: 6. The CDR3 is made up of 15 amino acids. Study-wide findings and caveats: Roughly linear age-related decline in beta diversity appeared, significant by age roughly 40.

For every donor, a draw yielded around 10 milliliters of peripheral blood. Samples each had at least 6 micrograms of total RNA extracted. A sample-barcoded 5' primer and a J-beta primer mix were used in a second PCR of about 7 to 11 cycles. A template-switch adaptor containing 12 random nucleotides labeled each cDNA molecule. TCRdb passed the 5' RACE reads through MiXCR, listing each CDR3 protein once. Of roughly 1,800,000 distinct CDR3 sequences in the sample, roughly 50% were seen once. This clonotype was detected many times. The antigen is not known. The chain couples TRBV6-2 or TRBV6-3 to TRBJ2-3, with 7 nucleotides matching TRBD2. The sequence was obtained from a woman aged 40-49 years in good health. Sequences were obtained from blood. DNA of the CDR3: TGTGCCAGCAGTTACACGGGGACTACCTCAGATACGCAGTATTTT. This encodes CASSYTGTTSDTQYF.